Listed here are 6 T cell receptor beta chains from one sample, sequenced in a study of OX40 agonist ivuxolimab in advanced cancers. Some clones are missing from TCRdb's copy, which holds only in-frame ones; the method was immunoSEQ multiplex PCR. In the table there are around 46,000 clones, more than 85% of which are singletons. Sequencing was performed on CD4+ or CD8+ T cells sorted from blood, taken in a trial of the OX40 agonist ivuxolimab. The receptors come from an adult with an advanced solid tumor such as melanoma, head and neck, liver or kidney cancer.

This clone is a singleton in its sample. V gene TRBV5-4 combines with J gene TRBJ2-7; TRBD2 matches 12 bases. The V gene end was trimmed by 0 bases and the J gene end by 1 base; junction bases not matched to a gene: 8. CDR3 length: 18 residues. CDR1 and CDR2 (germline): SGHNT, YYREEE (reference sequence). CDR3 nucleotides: TGTGCCAGCAGCTTGGCTAGCGGGAGGGCTAGGCGGTCCTACGAGCAGTACTTC. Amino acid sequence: CASSLASGRARRSYEQYF.

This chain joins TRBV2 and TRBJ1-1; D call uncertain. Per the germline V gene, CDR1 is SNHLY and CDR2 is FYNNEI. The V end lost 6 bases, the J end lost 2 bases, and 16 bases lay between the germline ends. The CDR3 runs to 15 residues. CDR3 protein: CASRGAGGINTEAFF. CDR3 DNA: TGTGCCAGCAGGGGAGCGGGAGGGATAAACACTGAAGCTTTCTTT.

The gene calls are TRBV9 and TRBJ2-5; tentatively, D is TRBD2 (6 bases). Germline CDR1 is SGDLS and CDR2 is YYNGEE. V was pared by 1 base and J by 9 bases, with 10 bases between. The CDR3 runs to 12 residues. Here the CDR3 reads CASSVTGEAQYF. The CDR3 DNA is TGTGCCAGCAGCGTAACGGGGGAGGCCCAGTACTTC.

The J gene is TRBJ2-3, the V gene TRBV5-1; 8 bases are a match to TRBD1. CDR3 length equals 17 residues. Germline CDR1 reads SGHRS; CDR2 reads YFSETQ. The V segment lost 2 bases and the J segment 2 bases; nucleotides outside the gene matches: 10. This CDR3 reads CASSFLPQGDITDTQYF. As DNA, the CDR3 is TGCGCCAGCAGCTTCCTCCCACAGGGGGACATCACAGATACGCAGTATTTT.

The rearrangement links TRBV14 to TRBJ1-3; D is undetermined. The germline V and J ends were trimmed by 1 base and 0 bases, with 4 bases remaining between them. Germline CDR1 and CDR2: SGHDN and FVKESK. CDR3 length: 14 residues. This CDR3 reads CASSQGGSGNTIYF. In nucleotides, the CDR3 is TGTGCCAGCAGCCAAGGGGGCTCTGGAAACACCATATATTTT.

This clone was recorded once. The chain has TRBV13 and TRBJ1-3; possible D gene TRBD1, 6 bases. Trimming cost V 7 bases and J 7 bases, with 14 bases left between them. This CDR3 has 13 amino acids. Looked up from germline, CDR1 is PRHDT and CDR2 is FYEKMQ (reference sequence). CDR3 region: CASTSGARNTIYF. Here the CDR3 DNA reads TGTGCCAGCACCTCGGGGGCTAGGAACACCATATATTTT. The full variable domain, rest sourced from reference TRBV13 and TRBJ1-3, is AAGVIQSPRHLIKEKRETATLKCYPIPRHDTVYWYQQGPGQDPQFLISFYEKMQSDKGSIPDRFSAQQFSDYHSELNMSSLELGDSALYFCASTSGARNTIYFGEGSWLTVV.